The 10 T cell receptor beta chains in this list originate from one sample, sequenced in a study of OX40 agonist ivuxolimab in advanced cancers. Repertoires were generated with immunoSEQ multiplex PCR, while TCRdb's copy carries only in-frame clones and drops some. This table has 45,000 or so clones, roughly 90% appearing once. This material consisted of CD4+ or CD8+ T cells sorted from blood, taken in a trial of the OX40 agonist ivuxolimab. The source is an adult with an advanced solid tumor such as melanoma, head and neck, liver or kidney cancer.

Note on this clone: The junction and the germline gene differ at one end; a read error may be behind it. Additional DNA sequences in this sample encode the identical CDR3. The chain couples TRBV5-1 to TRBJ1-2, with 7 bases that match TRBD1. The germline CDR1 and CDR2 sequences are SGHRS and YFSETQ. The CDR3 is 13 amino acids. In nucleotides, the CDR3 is TGTGCCAGCACCCTGGACAGGCCCCTCGGCTACACCTTC. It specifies CASTLDRPLGYTF.

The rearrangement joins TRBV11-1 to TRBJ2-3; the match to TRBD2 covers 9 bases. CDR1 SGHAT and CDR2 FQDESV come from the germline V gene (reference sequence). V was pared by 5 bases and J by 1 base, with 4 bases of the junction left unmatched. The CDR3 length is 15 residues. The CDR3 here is CASSPRTSGTDTQYF. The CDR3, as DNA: TGTGCCAGCAGCCCGAGGACTAGCGGCACAGATACGCAGTATTTT.

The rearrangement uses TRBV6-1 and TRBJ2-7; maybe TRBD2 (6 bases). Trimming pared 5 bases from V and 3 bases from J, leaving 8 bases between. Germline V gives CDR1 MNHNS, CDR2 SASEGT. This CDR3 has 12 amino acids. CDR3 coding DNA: TGTGCCAGCAGTATGGGGGGCTACGAGCAGTACTTC. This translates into CASSMGGYEQYF.

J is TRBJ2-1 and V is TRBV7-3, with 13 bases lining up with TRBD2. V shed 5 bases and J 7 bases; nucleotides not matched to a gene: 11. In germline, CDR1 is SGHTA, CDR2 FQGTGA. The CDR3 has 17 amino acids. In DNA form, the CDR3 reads TGTGCCAGCAGCCCAACTAGCGGGAGGGCCGGTATGAATGAGCAGTTCTTC. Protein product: CASSPTSGRAGMNEQFF.

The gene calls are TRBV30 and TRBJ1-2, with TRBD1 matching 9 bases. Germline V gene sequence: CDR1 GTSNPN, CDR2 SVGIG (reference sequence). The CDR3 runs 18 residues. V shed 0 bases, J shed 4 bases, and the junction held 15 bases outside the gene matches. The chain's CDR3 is CAWSVRWGQGGRGYGYTF. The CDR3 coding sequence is TGTGCCTGGAGTGTACGGTGGGGACAGGGAGGGCGAGGCTATGGCTACACCTTC.

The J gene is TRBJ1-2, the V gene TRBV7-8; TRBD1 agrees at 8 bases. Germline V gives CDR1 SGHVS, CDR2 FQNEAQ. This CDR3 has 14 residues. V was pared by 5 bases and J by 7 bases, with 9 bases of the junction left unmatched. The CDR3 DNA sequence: TGTGCCAGCAGCGCCCAGGGGGCGCGGGTTGGCTACACCTTC. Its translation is CASSAQGARVGYTF.

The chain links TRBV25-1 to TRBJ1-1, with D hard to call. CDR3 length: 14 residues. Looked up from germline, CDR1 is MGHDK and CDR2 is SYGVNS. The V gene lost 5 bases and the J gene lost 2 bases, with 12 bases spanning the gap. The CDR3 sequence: CASSSSGSNTEAFF. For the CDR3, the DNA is TGTGCCAGCAGTAGTTCCGGGAGTAACACTGAAGCTTTCTTT.

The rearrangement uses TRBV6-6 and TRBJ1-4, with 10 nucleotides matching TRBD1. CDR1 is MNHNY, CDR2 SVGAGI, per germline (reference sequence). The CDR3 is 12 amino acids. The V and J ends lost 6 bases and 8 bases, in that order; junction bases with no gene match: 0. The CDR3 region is CASRGQGEKLFF. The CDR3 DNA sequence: TGTGCCAGCAGGGGACAGGGGGAAAAACTGTTTTTT.

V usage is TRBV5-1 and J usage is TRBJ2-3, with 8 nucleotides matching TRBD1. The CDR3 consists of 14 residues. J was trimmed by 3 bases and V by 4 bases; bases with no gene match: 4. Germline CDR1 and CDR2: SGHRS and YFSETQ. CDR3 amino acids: CASSVTGATDTQYF. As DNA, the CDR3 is TGCGCCAGCAGCGTGACAGGGGCAACAGATACGCAGTATTTT. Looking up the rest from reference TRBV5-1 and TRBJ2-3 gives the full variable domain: KAGVTQTPRYLIKTRGQQVTLSCSPISGHRSVSWYQQTPGQGLQFLFEYFSETQRNKGNFPGRFSGRQFSNSRSEMNVSTLELGDSALYLCASSVTGATDTQYFGPGTRLTVL.

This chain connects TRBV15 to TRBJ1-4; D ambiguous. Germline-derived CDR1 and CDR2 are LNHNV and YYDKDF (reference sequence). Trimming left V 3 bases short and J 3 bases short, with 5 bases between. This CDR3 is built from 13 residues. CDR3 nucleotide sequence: TGTGCCACCAGCAGGGACCCTAATGAAAAACTGTTTTTT. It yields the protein CATSRDPNEKLFF.